The rows below give T cell receptor beta chains drawn from one sample of a study of T cells in Graves' hyperthyroidism and ophthalmopathy. TCRdb called the multiplex PCR reads again in MiXCR, with one record for every CDR3 protein. The profile covers under 700,000 distinct CDR3 sequences, with over 15% appearing a single time and 18% taken by the ten largest. The sequenced sample was blood. The receptors come from a woman aged 18-30 years with Graves' hyperthyroidism. The CDR3 runs from the conserved cysteine through the conserved F or W. The D gene is left open where the match is weak. Expanded clones are given a class, and other clones once, few, many or no size at all.

j_gene	v_gene	abundance	len	d_gene	CDR3nt	CDR3aa
TRBJ2-5	TRBV6-1	many	14	NA	TGTGCCAGCAGTCCAGGGAACTGGGTCATGACCCAGTACTTC	CASSPGNWVMTQYF
TRBJ2-7	TRBV20-1	NA	14	NA	TGCAGCGCCTACCCTTGGGGGCGATCCTACGAGCAGTACTTC	CSAYPWGRSYEQYF
TRBJ2-5	TRBV7-6	few	15	NA	TGTGCCAGCAGCCCACAGTACCGGGAACCTAGGGTCCAGTACTTC	CASSPQYREPRVQYF
TRBJ2-7	TRBV12-5	NA	13	NA	TGTGCTAGTGCCCAGGGGGGGCACTACGAGCAGTACTTC	CASAQGGHYEQYF
TRBJ2-7	TRBV29-1	few	13	NA	TGCAGCGCCTCAGGGAGGTGGTCCTACGAGCAGTACTTC	CSASGRWSYEQYF
TRBJ1-2	TRBV2	many	15	NA	TGTGCCAGCAGTTCAAACATAGGAGGAGGCTATGGCTACACCTTC	CASSSNIGGGYGYTF
TRBJ2-7	TRBV6-1	many	18	TRBD2	TGTGCCAGCAGCCAAAAAGGTGCTAGCGGGGCGAGCTCCTACGAGCAGTACTTC	CASSQKGASGASSYEQYF
TRBJ2-7	TRBV29-1	few	14	TRBD1	TGCAGCGTTGAAACAGGGGGTTCCAACCTCAAGCAGTACTTC	CSVETGGSNLKQYF
TRBJ2-1	TRBV11-2	NA	14	TRBD1	TGTGCCAGCAGCCGACAGGGTTCGAGTGATGAGCAGTTCTTC	CASSRQGSSDEQFF
TRBJ1-4	TRBV7-9	many	11	NA	TGTGCCAGCAGCTTAAAGGAGAAACTGTTTTTT	CASSLKEKLFF
TRBJ2-3	TRBV28	many	15	TRBD2	TGTGCCAGCAGGAAACTAGCGGGAGTTTCAGATACGCAGTATTTT	CASRKLAGVSDTQYF
TRBJ2-1	TRBV20-1	many	14	TRBD2	TGCAGTGCTATGGCGGGGGTAACCTACAATGAGCAGTTCTTC	CSAMAGVTYNEQFF
TRBJ2-7	TRBV6-1	many	15	NA	TGTGCCAGCAAGGTCGGGGGACCCAGCTCCTACGAGCAGTACTTC	CASKVGGPSSYEQYF
TRBJ1-4	TRBV6-1	few	17	TRBD1	TGTGCCAGCAGTAAATACCGGGACAGGAGGACTAATGAAAAACTGTTTTTT	CASSKYRDRRTNEKLFF
TRBJ1-2	TRBV20-1	few	13	NA	TGCAGTGCTAGTTTCCCTGGGACCTATGGCTACACCTTC	CSASFPGTYGYTF
TRBJ2-3	TRBV11-2	NA	15	NA	TGTGCCAGCAGCTTAGGGGGAGACTCATGGGATACGCAGTATTTT	CASSLGGDSWDTQYF
TRBJ2-2	TRBV19	NA	14	NA	TGTGCCAGCGCGCTATCCTTCGTAACCGGGGAGCTGTTTTTT	CASALSFVTGELFF
TRBJ1-4	TRBV2	many	14	NA	TGTGCCAGCGTTAATTCCAGGGGTAATGAAAAACTGTTTTTT	CASVNSRGNEKLFF
TRBJ1-5	TRBV28	many	15	NA	TGTGCCAGCAGTTTTGTAGGGGAGACAAATCAGCCCCAGCATTTT	CASSFVGETNQPQHF
TRBJ2-3	TRBV4-3	NA	20	TRBD2	TGCGCCAGCAGCCAAGGCTGGGGGCTAGCGGGATACGCTAGCACAGATACGCAGTATTTT	CASSQGWGLAGYASTDTQYF
TRBJ2-7	TRBV20-1	many	13	TRBD2	TGCAGTGCGATGGGACTAGCGGGTTTCGAGCAGTACTTC	CSAMGLAGFEQYF
TRBJ2-1	TRBV10-3	many	11	TRBD2	TGTGCCACGGTACAGCGGGGTGAGCAGTTCTTC	CATVQRGEQFF
TRBJ1-5	TRBV6-1	NA	18	TRBD1	TGTGCCAGCAGTGCGCGCCTTAACAGGGGGCGAAGCAATCAGCCCCAGCATTTT	CASSARLNRGRSNQPQHF
TRBJ2-1	TRBV18	many	15	NA	TGTGCCAGCTCACCGATCCCGGATTACTACAATGAGCAGTTCTTC	CASSPIPDYYNEQFF
TRBJ2-3	TRBV6-1	many	11	NA	TGTGCCAGCAGTACCGGAGATACGCAGTATTTT	CASSTGDTQYF
TRBJ1-3	TRBV10-3	few	14	NA	TGTGCCGCTGTGGCAGATAGCTCTGGAAACACCATATATTTT	CAAVADSSGNTIYF
TRBJ2-1	TRBV19	NA	15	NA	TGTGCCAGTAGTACCTTGGGCAGGGTGGGCGCTGAGCAGTTCTTC	CASSTLGRVGAEQFF
TRBJ2-1	TRBV6-2/TRBV6-3	few	15	TRBD1	TGTGCCAGCAGTTACCTCCAAACAGGGGTCGGTGAGCAGTTCTTC	CASSYLQTGVGEQFF
TRBJ1-2	TRBV12-3/TRBV12-4	few	15	NA	TGTGCCAGCAGTTCTATAGGGGGGGGAACCTACAGCTACACCTTC	CASSSIGGGTYSYTF
TRBJ2-1	TRBV7-9	NA	14	NA	TGTGCCAGCAGCTTAGCGGGTATAGGTAGCATTCAGTTCTTC	CASSLAGIGSIQFF
TRBJ2-6	TRBV7-9	few	15	NA	TGTGCCAGCAGCCCGACTTCGGGGGGGGCCAACGTCCTGACTTTC	CASSPTSGGANVLTF
TRBJ2-5	TRBV20-1	few	13	TRBD1	TGCAGTGCTAGAAAGGACAGGGTAGAGACCCAGTACTTC	CSARKDRVETQYF
TRBJ2-3	TRBV10-3	many	13	NA	TGTGCCATCAGTGGGACTTCCACAGATACGCAGTATTTT	CAISGTSTDTQYF
TRBJ1-1	TRBV27	many	15	NA	TGTGCCAGCAGTTTATATACAGGGAGGCACACTGAAGCTTTCTTT	CASSLYTGRHTEAFF
TRBJ2-5	TRBV7-9	few	12	NA	TGTGCCAGCGCACGGGACGGAGAGACCCAGTACTTC	CASARDGETQYF
TRBJ2-2	TRBV5-4	many	17	TRBD2	TGTGCCAGCAGCTTGTCTCCGGGACTAGCGAACACCGGGGAGCTGTTTTTT	CASSLSPGLANTGELFF
TRBJ2-3	TRBV12-3/TRBV12-4	many	16	TRBD1	TGTGCCAGCAGTCTTTATGGACAGGGAAGCACAGATACGCAGTATTTT	CASSLYGQGSTDTQYF
TRBJ1-6	TRBV20-1	NA	16	NA	TGCAGTGCTAGATTTAGGGGAGTTACGGGTAGTTCACCCCTCCACTTT	CSARFRGVTGSSPLHF
TRBJ1-2	TRBV2	many	14	NA	TGTGCCAGCCCCCCACGTCTAGGGGCCTATGGCTACACCTTC	CASPPRLGAYGYTF
TRBJ2-7	TRBV2	NA	15	NA	TGTGCCACCAGCAGAACGGGACTTTCCACCTACGAGCAGTACTTC	CATSRTGLSTYEQYF
TRBJ2-7	TRBV7-9	many	14	NA	TGTGCCAGCAGCTTAGGTTCGGGTGACTACGAGCAGTACTTC	CASSLGSGDYEQYF
TRBJ2-1	TRBV6-1	NA	13	NA	TGTGCCAGCAGTGACGACATGTACAATGAGCAGTTCTTC	CASSDDMYNEQFF
TRBJ1-1	TRBV29-1	few	15	TRBD1	TGCAGCGTCCTTCGACATGGGACAGAGGACACTGAAGCTTTCTTT	CSVLRHGTEDTEAFF
TRBJ1-1	TRBV14	few	14	NA	TGTGCCAGCAGCCAGGACACCCCGAACACTGAAGCTTTCTTT	CASSQDTPNTEAFF
TRBJ2-7	TRBV7-9	NA	19	TRBD2	TGCGCCAGCAGCTTGGGAATATCAGAAGCTAGCGGGAGAGGTTACGAGCAGTACTTC	CASSLGISEASGRGYEQYF
TRBJ2-5	TRBV11-2	NA	15	NA	TGTGCCAGCAGCTTAGGCCATTCAGGAGGAGAGACCCAGTACTTC	CASSLGHSGGETQYF
TRBJ2-2	TRBV6-2/TRBV6-3	many	16	TRBD1	TGTGCCAGCATCCCTCTCGGCCCGACAGGGACCGGGGAGCTGTTTTTT	CASIPLGPTGTGELFF
TRBJ2-5	TRBV24-1	once	15	TRBD1	TGTGCCACCAGTGATTTCGACAGGGGGGGAGAGACCCAGTACTTC	CATSDFDRGGETQYF
TRBJ1-3	TRBV19	NA	12	NA	TGTGCCAGTAGTATCGTCGGAAACACCATATATTTT	CASSIVGNTIYF
TRBJ2-2	TRBV10-1	NA	14	NA	TGCGCCAGCAGCGAGGGGGGGCGTTCGGGGGAGCTGTTTTTT	CASSEGGRSGELFF
TRBJ1-2	TRBV11-2	many	13	NA	TGTGCCAGCAGCCCCCTCCCGAACTATGGCTACACCTTC	CASSPLPNYGYTF
TRBJ2-7	TRBV6-4	few	14	TRBD2	TGTGCCAGTCGCTCTAGCGGAGGGATCTACGAGCAGTACTTC	CASRSSGGIYEQYF
TRBJ2-3	TRBV19	few	15	TRBD2	TGTGCCACCTCCATACTAGCGGGGACCACAGATACGCAGTATTTT	CATSILAGTTDTQYF
TRBJ2-1	TRBV11-3	many	15	NA	TGTGCCAGCAGCCTCAGCCGGGACAAATACAATGAGCAGTTCTTC	CASSLSRDKYNEQFF
TRBJ1-5	TRBV28	many	15	NA	TGTGCCACCTCCGACAGAAAATATAGCAATCAGCCCCAGCATTTT	CATSDRKYSNQPQHF
TRBJ1-2	TRBV29-1	few	13	TRBD1	TGCAGCGTGGCGGACAGGGGAGACTATGGCTACACCTTC	CSVADRGDYGYTF
TRBJ1-3	TRBV7-9	few	15	TRBD1	TGTGCCAGCAGTACGGGACAGAGCTCTGGAAACACCATATATTTT	CASSTGQSSGNTIYF
TRBJ2-1	TRBV6-1	NA	16	NA	TGTGCCAGCAGGCGCGCAACGGACCCCTCCTACAATGAGCAGTTCTTC	CASRRATDPSYNEQFF
TRBJ1-4	TRBV28	few	17	NA	TGTGCCAGCAGTTTTGGCCAATACCGGGGAACTAATGAAGAACTGTTTTTT	CASSFGQYRGTNEELFF
TRBJ2-3	TRBV12-3/TRBV12-4	many	18	TRBD2	TGTGCCAGCAGTTTCTTTCTAGCGGGGGGGGCTAGCACAGATACGCAGTATTTT	CASSFFLAGGASTDTQYF